This T cell receptor beta chain is from a study of T cell responses to AZD1222 COVID-19 vaccine. General study results and limits: Reportedly, nearly half of unique spike TCRs recognized epitopes outside B.1.351/B.1.1.7 mutations. Researchers took repertoire samples only after the peak T cell response had come.

As concerns this clone: Its antigen is currently unknown.

The germline CDR1 and CDR2 sequences are MNHEY and SVGAGI. The CDR3 sequence is 14 residues long. The V and J ends lost 8 bases and 0 bases respectively, with 10 bases between them. Doses given second, at about 4 or about 12 weeks, were pooled. Assay used: immunoSEQ multiplex PCR; TCRdb lists only in-frame clones, some missing. In the table there are about 140,000 clones, approximately 89% of which are singletons. V usage is TRBV6-5 and J usage is TRBJ2-2; unclear D gene. The sample consisted of peripheral blood, taken 28 days after the second AZD1222 dose. The receptor was derived from an adult who received the AZD1222 COVID-19 vaccine. The chain's CDR3 is CASGMTANTGELFF. CDR3 nucleotides: TGTGCCAGCGGAATGACGGCGAACACCGGGGAGCTGTTTTTT.